Ten or more counts support the clone carrying this TCR beta chain. The source of the sample is a study of glioma-infiltrating T cells. Germline CDR1 reads MNHNS; CDR2 reads SASEGT. Deletions cut 7 bases from V and 1 base from J, with 11 bases between. The CDR3 has 13 amino acids. TCR alpha and beta CDR3 regions were amplified from RNA using iRepertoire nested multiplex PCR. TCRdb passed the multiplex PCR reads through MiXCR, listing each CDR3 protein once. The sample lists 400,000 or so distinct CDR3 sequences; roughly two fifths were seen once. This TCR came from a human donor with low-grade glioma or glioblastoma, undergoing nonglioma brain surgery, or in good health (not recorded which). Sequenced material: glioma tissue, nonneoplastic brain tissue, or PBMCs (not recorded which). J is TRBJ2-7 and V is TRBV6-1; a weak D match, TRBD1 (6 bases). The CDR3 sequence is CASTAQGSYEQYF. In DNA form, the CDR3 reads TGTGCCAGCACCGCACAGGGTTCCTACGAGCAGTACTTC.